This is a list of T cell receptor beta chains from one sample in a study of cytomegalovirus exposure and HLA in healthy donors. Clones were read by immunoSEQ multiplex PCR, and TCRdb kept only the in-frame ones, dropping some. Among 200,000 to 250,000 clones, 70% to 85% were seen once, and the ten largest hold roughly 1.5%. The sequencing sample was made of PBMCs. These receptors were collected from a man aged 50-59 years in good health and CMV-seronegative. Each CDR3 is given without its conserved first and last residue.

V: TRBV2
J: TRBJ1-5
CDR3: ASSEGYNQPQH

V: TRBV15
J: TRBJ2-7
CDR3: ATSRRGGAGTYEQY

V: TRBV15
J: TRBJ1-5
CDR3: ATSRDQRGVSNQPQH

V: TRBV6-8
J: TRBJ2-3
CDR3: ASSYRTSGKSDTQY

V: TRBV28
J: TRBJ2-2
CDR3: ASSFRTYTGELF

V: TRBV5-8
J: TRBJ2-7
CDR3: ASSSQGAREQY

V: TRBV11-2
J: -
CDR3: ATTQARTGDSYEQY

V: TRBV5-4
J: TRBJ2-5
CDR3: ASRRGGKETQY

V: TRBV5-4
J: TRBJ2-7
CDR3: ASSPGTSGTFYEQY

V: TRBV5-6
J: TRBJ2-2
CDR3: ASSSRGGAATGELF

V: TRBV6-1
J: TRBJ2-1
CDR3: ASSERFSSSYNEQF

V: TRBV5-6
J: TRBJ2-5
CDR3: ASSLTAGGAWKETQY

V: TRBV2
J: TRBJ2-5
CDR3: ASGSDRGPETQY

V: TRBV14
J: TRBJ2-2
CDR3: ASSQQGPPGELF

V: TRBV28
J: TRBJ1-4
CDR3: ASSERNQKLF

V: TRBV5-6
J: TRBJ2-1
CDR3: ASSLVGSNEQF

V: TRBV7-8
J: TRBJ1-5
CDR3: ASSPGRQGRQPQH

V: TRBV10-3
J: TRBJ2-1
CDR3: AISPLLAGGYNEQF

V: TRBV19
J: TRBJ1-2
CDR3: ASSTRDTYGYT

V: TRBV28
J: TRBJ2-7
CDR3: ASSLDTSLSEQY

V: TRBV5-6
J: TRBJ1-4
CDR3: ASSLGLGKVF

V: TRBV6-5
J: TRBJ1-2
CDR3: ASTLEYRGKDGYT

V: TRBV18
J: TRBJ2-5
CDR3: ASDDAGETQY

V: TRBV7-3
J: TRBJ1-2
CDR3: ASSLRQGNGYT

V: TRBV28
J: TRBJ1-2
CDR3: ASRFADTGKYGYT

V: TRBV6-5
J: TRBJ2-3
CDR3: ASSSHSTSQTDTQY

V: TRBV5-6
J: TRBJ2-7
CDR3: ASSLTAALGLEQY

V: TRBV19
J: TRBJ1-5
CDR3: ASSISLVPVNQPQH

V: TRBV18
J: TRBJ2-5
CDR3: ASSRLAEETQY

V: TRBV19
J: TRBJ2-3
CDR3: ASSIGRADTQY

V: TRBV5-1
J: TRBJ2-1
CDR3: ASSFEHPPSRNEQF

V: TRBV9
J: TRBJ2-1
CDR3: ASSVPTSGVSSYNEQF

V: TRBV5-5
J: TRBJ2-7
CDR3: ASSKTSSYEQY

V: TRBV7-3
J: TRBJ2-7
CDR3: ASSQGLAGDHEQY

V: TRBV27
J: TRBJ2-7
CDR3: ASRTSGQGAGEQY

V: TRBV9
J: TRBJ2-7
CDR3: ASSGQGSYEQY